Detailed here is one T cell receptor beta chain. Its target is not known. This sample is part of a study of cytomegalovirus exposure and HLA in healthy donors. Study in general: In an earlier analysis, 90 million to 130 million unique TCR beta sequences were found from about 190 million T cells.

The germline V gene encodes CDR1 SGHRS and CDR2 YFSETQ. CDR3 length equals 14 residues. V was clipped by 4 bases and J by 4 bases; unmatched bases: 7. General study results and limits: In a later analysis, parvovirus B19, influenza, CMV and Epstein-Barr virus appeared linked to several top co-occurrence clusters. About 87% or about 30% of the time was how often most TCR beta V segments were productive, according to an earlier analysis. Fewer N-insertions (relative to the roughly 730-donor mean) were reportedly seen in an Asian-associated ancestry cluster in a later analysis.

Primers included in the PCR were 60 Vbeta and 13 Jbeta primers. Produced via immunoSEQ multiplex PCR; TCRdb's table is partial and in-frame only. The sample holds about 120,000 clones, 80% seen once. Material: PBMCs. This receptor was obtained from a female donor in good health and CMV-seropositive. The chain links TRBV5-1 to TRBJ1-2, with 7 bases aligning to TRBD1. This CDR3 is CASSPGQASYGYTF. The CDR3 region has the DNA TGCGCCAGCAGCCCTGGACAGGCCAGCTATGGCTACACCTTC.